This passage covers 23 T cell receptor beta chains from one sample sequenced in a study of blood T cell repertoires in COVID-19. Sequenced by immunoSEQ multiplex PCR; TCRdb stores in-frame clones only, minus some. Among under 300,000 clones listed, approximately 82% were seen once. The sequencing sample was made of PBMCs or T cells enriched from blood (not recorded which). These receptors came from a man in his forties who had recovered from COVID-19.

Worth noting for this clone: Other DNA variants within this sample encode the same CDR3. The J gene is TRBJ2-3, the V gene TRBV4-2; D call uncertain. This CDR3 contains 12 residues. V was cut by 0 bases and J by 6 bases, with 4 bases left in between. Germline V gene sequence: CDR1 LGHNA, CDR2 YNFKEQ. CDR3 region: CASSQERDTQYF. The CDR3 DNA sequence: TGTGCCAGCAGCCAAGAGCGGGATACGCAGTATTTT.

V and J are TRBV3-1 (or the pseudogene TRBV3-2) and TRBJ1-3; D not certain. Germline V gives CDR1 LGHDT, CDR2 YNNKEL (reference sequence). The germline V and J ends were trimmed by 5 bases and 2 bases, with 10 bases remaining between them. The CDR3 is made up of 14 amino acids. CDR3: CASSTTRAGNTIYF. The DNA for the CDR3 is TGTGCCAGCAGCACAACCCGGGCTGGAAACACCATATATTTT.

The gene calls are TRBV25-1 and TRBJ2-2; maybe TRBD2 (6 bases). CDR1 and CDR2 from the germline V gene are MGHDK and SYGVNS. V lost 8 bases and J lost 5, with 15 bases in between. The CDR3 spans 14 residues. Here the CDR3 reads CASGGAGRTGELFF. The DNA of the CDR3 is TGTGCCAGCGGTGGGGCAGGGAGGACCGGGGAGCTGTTTTTT.

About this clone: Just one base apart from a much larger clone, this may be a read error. CDR3 nucleotide sequence: TGTGCCAGCAGTGGAGGGAATCAGCCCCAGCATTTT. It codes for CASSGGNQPQHF. The chain joins TRBV27 to TRBJ1-5, with D unclear. Trimming took 5 bases from V and 4 from J, leaving 6 bases between them. CDR3 length: 12 amino acids. CDR1 and CDR2 from the germline V gene are MNHEY and SMNVEV (reference sequence).

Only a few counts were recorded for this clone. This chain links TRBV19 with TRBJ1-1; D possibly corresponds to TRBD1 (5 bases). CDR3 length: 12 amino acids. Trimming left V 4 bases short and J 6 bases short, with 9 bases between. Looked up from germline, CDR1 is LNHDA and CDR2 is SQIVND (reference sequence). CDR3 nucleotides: TGTGCCAGTAGTAGAACAGGAGCTGAAGCTTTCTTT. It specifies CASSRTGAEAFF.

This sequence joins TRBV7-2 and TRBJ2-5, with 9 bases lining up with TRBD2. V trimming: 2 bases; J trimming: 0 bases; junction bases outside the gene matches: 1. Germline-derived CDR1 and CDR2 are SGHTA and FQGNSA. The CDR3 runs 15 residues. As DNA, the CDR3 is TGTGCCAGCAGCTTAACTAGCGGGTACCAAGAGACCCAGTACTTC. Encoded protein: CASSLTSGYQETQYF.

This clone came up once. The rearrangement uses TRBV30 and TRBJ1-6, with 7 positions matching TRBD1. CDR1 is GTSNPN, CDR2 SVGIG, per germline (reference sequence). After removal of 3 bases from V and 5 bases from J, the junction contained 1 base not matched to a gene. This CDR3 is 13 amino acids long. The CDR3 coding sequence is TGTGCCTGGAGGGGGACAGATAATTCACCCCTCCACTTT. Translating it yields CAWRGTDNSPLHF.

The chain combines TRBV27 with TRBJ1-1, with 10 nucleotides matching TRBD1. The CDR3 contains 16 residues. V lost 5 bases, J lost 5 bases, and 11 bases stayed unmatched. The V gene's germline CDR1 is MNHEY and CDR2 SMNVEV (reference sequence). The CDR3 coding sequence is TGTGCCAGCAGTGCTCCGGGACAGGGGATTGGGACTGAAGCTTTCTTT. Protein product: CASSAPGQGIGTEAFF.

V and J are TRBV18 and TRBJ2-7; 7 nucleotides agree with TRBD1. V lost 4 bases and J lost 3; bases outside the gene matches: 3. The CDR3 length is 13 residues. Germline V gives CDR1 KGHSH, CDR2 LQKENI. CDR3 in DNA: TGTGCCAGCTCACGCGCAGGGGGCTACGAGCAGTACTTC. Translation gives CASSRAGGYEQYF.

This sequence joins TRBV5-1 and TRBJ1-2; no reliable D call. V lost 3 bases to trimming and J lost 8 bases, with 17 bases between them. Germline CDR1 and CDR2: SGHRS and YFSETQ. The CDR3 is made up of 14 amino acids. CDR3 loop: CASSSTPGEGGYTF. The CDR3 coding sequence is TGCGCCAGCAGCTCCACCCCCGGGGAAGGGGGCTACACCTTC. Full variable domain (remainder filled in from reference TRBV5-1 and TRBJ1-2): KAGVTQTPRYLIKTRGQQVTLSCSPISGHRSVSWYQQTPGQGLQFLFEYFSETQRNKGNFPGRFSGRQFSNSRSEMNVSTLELGDSALYLCASSSTPGEGGYTFGSGTRLTVV.

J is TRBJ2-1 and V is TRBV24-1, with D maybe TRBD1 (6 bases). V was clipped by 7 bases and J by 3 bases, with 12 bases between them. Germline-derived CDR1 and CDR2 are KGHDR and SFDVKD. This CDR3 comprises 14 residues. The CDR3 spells CATSPATGYNEQFF. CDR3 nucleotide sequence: TGTGCCACCAGCCCCGCGACAGGCTACAATGAGCAGTTCTTC.

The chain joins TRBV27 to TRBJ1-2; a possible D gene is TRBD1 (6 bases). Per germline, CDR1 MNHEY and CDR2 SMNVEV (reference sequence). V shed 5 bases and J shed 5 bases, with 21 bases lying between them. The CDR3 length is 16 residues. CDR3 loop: CASSPSPGGALYGYTF. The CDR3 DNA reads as TGTGCCAGCAGTCCTTCGCCCGGGGGGGCCCTTTATGGCTACACCTTC.

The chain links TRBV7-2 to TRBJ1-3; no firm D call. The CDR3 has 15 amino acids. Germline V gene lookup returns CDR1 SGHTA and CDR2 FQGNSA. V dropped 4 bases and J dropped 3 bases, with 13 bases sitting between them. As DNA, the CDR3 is TGTGCCAGCAGCTCGTCCCATCGCAGTGGAAACACCATATATTTT. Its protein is CASSSSHRSGNTIYF. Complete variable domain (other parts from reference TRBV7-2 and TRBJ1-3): GAGVSQSPSNKVTEKGKDVELRCDPISGHTALYWYRQSLGQGLEFLIYFQGNSAPDKSGLPSDRFSAERTGGSVSTLTIQRTQQEDSAVYLCASSSSHRSGNTIYFGEGSWLTVV.

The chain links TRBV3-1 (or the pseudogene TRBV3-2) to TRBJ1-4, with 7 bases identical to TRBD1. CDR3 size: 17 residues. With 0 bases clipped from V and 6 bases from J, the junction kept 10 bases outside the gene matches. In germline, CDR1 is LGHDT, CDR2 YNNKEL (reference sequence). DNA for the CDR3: TGTGCCAGCAGCCAAGATAGGTGGGGACAGAAGTATGAAAAACTGTTTTTT. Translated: CASSQDRWGQKYEKLFF.

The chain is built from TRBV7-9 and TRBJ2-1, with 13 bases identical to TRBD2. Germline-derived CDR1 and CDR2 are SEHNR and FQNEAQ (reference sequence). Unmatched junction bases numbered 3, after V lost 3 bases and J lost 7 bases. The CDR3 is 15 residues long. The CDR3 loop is CASSLTSGRTNEQFF. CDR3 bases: TGTGCCAGCAGCTTGACTAGCGGGAGGACGAATGAGCAGTTCTTC.

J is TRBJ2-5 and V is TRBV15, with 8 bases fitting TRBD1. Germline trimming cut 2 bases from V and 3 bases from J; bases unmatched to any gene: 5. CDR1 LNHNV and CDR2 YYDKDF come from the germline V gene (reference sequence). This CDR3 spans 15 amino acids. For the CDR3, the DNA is TGTGCCACCAGCAGACCTCCGGGACAGGAAGAGACCCAGTACTTC. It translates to CATSRPPGQEETQYF.

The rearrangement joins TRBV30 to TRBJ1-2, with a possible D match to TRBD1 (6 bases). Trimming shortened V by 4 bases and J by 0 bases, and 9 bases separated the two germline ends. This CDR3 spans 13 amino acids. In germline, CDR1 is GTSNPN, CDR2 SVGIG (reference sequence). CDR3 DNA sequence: TGTGCCTGGATGGACAGAGCTAACTATGGCTACACCTTC. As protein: CAWMDRANYGYTF.

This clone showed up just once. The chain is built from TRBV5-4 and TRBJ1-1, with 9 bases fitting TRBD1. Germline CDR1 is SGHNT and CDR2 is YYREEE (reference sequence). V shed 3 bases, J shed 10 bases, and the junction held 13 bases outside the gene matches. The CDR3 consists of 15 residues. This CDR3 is CASSSGGDREYRAFF. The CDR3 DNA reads TGTGCCAGCAGCTCCGGGGGGGACAGGGAGTATCGAGCTTTCTTT.

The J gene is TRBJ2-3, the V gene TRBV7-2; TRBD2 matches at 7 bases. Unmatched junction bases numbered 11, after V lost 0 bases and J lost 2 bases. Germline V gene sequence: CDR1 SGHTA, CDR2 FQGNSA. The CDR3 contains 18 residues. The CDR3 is CASSLALGGTTFTDTQYF. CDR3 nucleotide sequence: TGTGCCAGCAGCTTAGCTTTGGGGGGGACCACGTTCACAGATACGCAGTATTTT.

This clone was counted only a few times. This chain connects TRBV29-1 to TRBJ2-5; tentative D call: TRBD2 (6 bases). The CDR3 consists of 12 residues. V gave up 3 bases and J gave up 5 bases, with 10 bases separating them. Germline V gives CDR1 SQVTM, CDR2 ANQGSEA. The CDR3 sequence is CSVEPGGETQYF. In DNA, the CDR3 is TGCAGCGTTGAGCCCGGAGGGGAGACCCAGTACTTC.

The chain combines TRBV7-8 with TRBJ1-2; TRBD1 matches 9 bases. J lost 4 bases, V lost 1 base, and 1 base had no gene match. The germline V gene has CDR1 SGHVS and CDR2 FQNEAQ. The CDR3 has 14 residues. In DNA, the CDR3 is TGTGCCAGCAGCTTAGGACAGGGGGGCTATGGCTACACCTTC. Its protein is CASSLGQGGYGYTF.

CDR3 bases: TGTGCCAGCAGCTTAGAAAAGGACAGCTACAATGAGCAGTTCTTC. It encodes CASSLEKDSYNEQFF. This chain uses TRBV11-1 with TRBJ2-1; D is perhaps TRBD1 (6 bases). Germline CDR1 SGHAT, CDR2 FQDESV (reference sequence). This CDR3 has 15 amino acids. The ends were cut back, 1 base at V and 3 bases at J, with 10 bases in the middle.

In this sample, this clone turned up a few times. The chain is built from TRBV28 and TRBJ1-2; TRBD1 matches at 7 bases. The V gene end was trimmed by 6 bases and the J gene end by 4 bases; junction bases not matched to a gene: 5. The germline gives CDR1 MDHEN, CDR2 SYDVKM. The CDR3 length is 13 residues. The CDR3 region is CASRSQGGYGYTF. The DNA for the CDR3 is TGTGCCAGCAGGTCCCAGGGGGGCTATGGCTACACCTTC.